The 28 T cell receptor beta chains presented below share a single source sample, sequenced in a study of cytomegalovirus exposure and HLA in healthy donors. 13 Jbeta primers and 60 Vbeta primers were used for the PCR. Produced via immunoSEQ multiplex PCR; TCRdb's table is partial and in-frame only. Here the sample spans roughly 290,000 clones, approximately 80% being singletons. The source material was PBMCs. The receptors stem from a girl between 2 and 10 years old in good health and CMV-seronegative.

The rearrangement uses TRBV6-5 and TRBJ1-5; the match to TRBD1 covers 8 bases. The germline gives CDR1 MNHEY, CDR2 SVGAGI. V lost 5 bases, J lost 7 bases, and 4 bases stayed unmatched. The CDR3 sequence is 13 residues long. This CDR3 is CASSLRGHQPQHF. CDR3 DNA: TGTGCCAGCAGTCTCAGGGGGCACCAGCCCCAGCATTTT.

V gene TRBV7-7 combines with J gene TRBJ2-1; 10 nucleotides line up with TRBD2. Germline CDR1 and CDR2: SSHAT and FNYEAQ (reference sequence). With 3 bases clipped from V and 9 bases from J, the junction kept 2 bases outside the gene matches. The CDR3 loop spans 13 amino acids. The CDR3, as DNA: TGTGCCAGCAGCTTCCAGCGGGGGGGTGAGCAGTTCTTC. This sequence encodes CASSFQRGGEQFF.

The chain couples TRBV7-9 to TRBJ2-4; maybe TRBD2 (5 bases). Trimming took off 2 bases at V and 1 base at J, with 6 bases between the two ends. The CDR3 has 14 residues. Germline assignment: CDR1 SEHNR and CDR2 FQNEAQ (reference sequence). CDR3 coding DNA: TGTGCCAGCAGCTTATGGAGGGCCAAAAACATTCAGTACTTC. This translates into CASSLWRAKNIQYF.

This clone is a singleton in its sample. CDR3 in amino acids: CASSPTGLAHEQYF. The CDR3 DNA is TGTGCCAGCAGCCCCACGGGGCTAGCGCACGAGCAGTACTTC. The gene calls are TRBV5-6 and TRBJ2-7, with a possible D match to TRBD2 (6 bases). There are 14 residues in the CDR3. The V end was cut by 4 bases, the J end by 5 bases, with 16 bases between. The germline V gene encodes CDR1 SGHDT and CDR2 YYEEEE.

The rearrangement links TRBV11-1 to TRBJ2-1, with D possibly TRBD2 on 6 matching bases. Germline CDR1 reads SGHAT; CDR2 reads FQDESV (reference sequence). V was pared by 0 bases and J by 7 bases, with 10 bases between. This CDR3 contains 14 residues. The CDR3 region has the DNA TGTGCCAGCAGCTTAGCGCGCGGAGGGAATGAGCAGTTCTTC. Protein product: CASSLARGGNEQFF.

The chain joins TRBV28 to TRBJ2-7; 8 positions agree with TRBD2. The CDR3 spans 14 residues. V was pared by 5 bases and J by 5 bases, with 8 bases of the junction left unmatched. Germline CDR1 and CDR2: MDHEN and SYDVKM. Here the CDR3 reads CASSPSGRTHEQYF. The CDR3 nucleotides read TGTGCCAGCAGTCCCAGCGGGAGAACCCACGAGCAGTACTTC.

CDR3: CSVDSGANNEQFF. The CDR3 nucleotides are TGCAGCGTTGATAGCGGGGCCAACAATGAGCAGTTCTTC. This sequence joins TRBV29-1 and TRBJ2-1; 8 bases match TRBD2. The germline V gene has CDR1 SQVTM and CDR2 ANQGSEA. This CDR3 has 13 residues. Trimming cost V 3 bases and J 5 bases; bases outside gene matches: 3.

CDR3 sequence reads: CASTLGQATAPLHF. In nucleotides, the CDR3 is TGTGCCAGCACCCTAGGACAAGCCACGGCACCCCTCCACTTT. The chain is built from TRBV28 and TRBJ1-6; possibly TRBD1 for D (5 bases). Germline V lookup: CDR1 MDHEN, CDR2 SYDVKM. The CDR3 has 14 residues. With 7 bases removed from V and 11 bases from J, the gap between germline ends came to 18 bases.

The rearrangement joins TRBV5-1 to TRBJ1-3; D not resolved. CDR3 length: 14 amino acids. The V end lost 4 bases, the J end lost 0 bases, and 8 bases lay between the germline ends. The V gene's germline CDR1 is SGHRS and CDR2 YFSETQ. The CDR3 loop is CASSTESSGNTIYF. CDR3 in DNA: TGCGCCAGCAGCACGGAGAGCTCTGGAAACACCATATATTTT.

The CDR3 spells CASSHTSTDTQYF. DNA for the CDR3: TGTGCCAGCTCCCATACTAGCACAGATACGCAGTATTTT. The genes are TRBV18 and TRBJ2-3; D is unresolved. V was pared by 6 bases and J by 0 bases, with 7 bases between. Per the germline V gene, CDR1 is KGHSH and CDR2 is LQKENI. The CDR3 loop spans 13 amino acids.

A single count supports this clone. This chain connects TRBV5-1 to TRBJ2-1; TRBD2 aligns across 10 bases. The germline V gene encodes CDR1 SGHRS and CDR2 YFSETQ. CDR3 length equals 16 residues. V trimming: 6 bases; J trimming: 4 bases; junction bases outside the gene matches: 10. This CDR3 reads CASTRGRAGGYNEQFF. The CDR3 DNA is TGCGCCAGCACCCGCGGGAGAGCGGGGGGGTACAATGAGCAGTTCTTC.

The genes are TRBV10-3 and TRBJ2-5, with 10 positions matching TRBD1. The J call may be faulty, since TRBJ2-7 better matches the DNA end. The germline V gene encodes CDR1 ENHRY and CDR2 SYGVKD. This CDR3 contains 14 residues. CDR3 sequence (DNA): TGTGCCATCACCCCCGGGACAGGGGTCTACGAGCAGTACTTC. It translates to CAITPGTGVYEQYF.

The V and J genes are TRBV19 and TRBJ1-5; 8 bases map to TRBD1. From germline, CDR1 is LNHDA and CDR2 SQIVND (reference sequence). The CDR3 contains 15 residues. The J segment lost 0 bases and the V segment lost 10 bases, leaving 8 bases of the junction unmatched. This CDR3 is CATAGGAGSNQPQHF. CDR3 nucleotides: TGTGCCACCGCAGGGGGCGCGGGTAGCAATCAGCCCCAGCATTTT.

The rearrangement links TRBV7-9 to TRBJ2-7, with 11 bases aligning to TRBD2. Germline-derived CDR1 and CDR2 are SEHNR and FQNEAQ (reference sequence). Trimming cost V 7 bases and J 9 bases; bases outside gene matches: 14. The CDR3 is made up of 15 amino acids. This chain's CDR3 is CASNPTTSGSSPQYF. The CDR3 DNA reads TGTGCCAGCAACCCAACTACTAGCGGGAGCTCTCCGCAGTACTTC. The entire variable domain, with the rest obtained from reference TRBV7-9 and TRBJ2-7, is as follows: DTGVSQNPRHKITKRGQNVTFRCDPISEHNRLYWYRQTLGQGPEFLTYFQNEAQLEKSRLLSDRFSAERPKGSFSTLEIQRTEQGDSAMYLCASNPTTSGSSPQYFGPGTRLTVT.

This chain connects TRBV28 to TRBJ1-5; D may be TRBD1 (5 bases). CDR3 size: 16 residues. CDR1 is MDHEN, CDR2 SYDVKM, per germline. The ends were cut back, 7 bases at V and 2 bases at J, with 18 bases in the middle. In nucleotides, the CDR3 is TGTGCCAGCACCTTGAAGGGGTTTTCGGGCAATCAGCCCCAGCATTTT. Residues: CASTLKGFSGNQPQHF.

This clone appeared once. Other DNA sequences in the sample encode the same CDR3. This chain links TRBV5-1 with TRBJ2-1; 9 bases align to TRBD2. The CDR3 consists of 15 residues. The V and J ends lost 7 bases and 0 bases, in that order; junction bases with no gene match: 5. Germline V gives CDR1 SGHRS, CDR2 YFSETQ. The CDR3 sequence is CASSLAGSSYNEQFF. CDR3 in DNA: TGCGCCAGCTCTCTAGCGGGAAGCTCCTACAATGAGCAGTTCTTC.

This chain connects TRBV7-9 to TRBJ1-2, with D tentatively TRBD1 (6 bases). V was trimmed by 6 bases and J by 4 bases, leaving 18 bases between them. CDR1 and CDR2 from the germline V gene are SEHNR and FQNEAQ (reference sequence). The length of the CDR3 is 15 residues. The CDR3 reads CASSLPGQLIYGYTF. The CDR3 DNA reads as TGTGCCAGCAGTCTTCCGGGACAACTAATCTATGGCTACACCTTC.

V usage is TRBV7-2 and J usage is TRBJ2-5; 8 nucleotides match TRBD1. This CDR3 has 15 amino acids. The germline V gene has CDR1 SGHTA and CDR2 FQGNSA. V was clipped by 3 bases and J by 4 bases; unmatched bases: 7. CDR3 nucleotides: TGTGCCAGCAGCTTCGGCAGGGGGCTGGGAGAGACCCAGTACTTC. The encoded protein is CASSFGRGLGETQYF.

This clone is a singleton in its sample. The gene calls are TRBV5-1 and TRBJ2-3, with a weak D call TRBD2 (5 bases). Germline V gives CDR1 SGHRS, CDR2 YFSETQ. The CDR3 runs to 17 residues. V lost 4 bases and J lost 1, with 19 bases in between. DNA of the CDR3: TGCGCCAGCAGCCCGAGGGCAGGACTCCGCGGCACAGATACGCAGTATTTT. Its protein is CASSPRAGLRGTDTQYF.

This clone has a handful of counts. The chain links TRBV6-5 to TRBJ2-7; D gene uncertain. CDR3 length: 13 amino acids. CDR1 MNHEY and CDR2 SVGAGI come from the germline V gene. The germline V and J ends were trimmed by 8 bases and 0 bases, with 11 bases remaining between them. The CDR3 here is CASVSGTSYEQYF. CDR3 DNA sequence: TGTGCCAGCGTCTCGGGTACCTCCTACGAGCAGTACTTC.

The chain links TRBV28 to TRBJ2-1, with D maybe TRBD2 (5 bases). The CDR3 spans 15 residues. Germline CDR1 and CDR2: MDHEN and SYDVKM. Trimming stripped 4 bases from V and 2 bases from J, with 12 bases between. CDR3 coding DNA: TGTGCCAGCAGTTCCCTGGCGGGCGCCTACAATGAGCAGTTCTTC. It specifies CASSSLAGAYNEQFF.

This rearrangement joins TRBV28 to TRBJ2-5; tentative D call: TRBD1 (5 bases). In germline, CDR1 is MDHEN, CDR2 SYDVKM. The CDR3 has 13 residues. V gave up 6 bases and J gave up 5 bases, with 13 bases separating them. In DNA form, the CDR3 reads TGTGCCAGCAGCTTAGGAAAGGGGGAGACCCAGTACTTC. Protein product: CASSLGKGETQYF.

Here the CDR3 DNA reads TGTGCCACCAGCAGAGATTCGGGAGGAGATCAGCCCCAGCATTTT. The encoded protein is CATSRDSGGDQPQHF. The chain recombines TRBV15 with TRBJ1-5; no definite D call. Per the germline V gene, CDR1 is LNHNV and CDR2 is YYDKDF (reference sequence). The CDR3 totals 15 residues. V lost 0 bases and J 5 bases, leaving 11 bases between the germline ends.

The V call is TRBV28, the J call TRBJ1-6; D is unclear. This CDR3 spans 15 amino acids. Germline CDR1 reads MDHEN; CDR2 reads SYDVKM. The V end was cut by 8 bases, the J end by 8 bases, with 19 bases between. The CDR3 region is CASSSGVFTHSPLHF. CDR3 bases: TGTGCCAGCTCCTCCGGGGTATTTACTCATTCACCCCTCCACTTT.

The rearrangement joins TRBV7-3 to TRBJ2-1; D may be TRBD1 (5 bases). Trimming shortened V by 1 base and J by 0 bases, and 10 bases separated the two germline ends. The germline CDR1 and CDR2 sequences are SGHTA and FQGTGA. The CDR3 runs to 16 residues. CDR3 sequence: CASSLNQGASYNEQFF. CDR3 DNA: TGTGCCAGCAGCTTAAATCAAGGGGCCTCCTACAATGAGCAGTTCTTC.

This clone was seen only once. The CDR3, as DNA: TGTGCCAGCAGTTTGCGGAGCTCAAGGACAGATACGCAGTATTTT. This gives the protein CASSLRSSRTDTQYF. The chain is built from TRBV27 and TRBJ2-3; D is ambiguous. The CDR3 runs 15 residues. Germline lookup yields CDR1 MNHEY and CDR2 SMNVEV (reference sequence). The ends were cut back, 3 bases at V and 3 bases at J, with 13 bases in the middle.

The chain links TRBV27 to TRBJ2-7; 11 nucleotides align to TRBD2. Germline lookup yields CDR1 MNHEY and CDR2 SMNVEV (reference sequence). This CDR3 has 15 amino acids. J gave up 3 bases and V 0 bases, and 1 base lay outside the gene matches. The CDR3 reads CASSLSLAGGYEQYF. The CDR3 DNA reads TGTGCCAGCAGTTTATCCCTAGCGGGAGGCTACGAGCAGTACTTC.

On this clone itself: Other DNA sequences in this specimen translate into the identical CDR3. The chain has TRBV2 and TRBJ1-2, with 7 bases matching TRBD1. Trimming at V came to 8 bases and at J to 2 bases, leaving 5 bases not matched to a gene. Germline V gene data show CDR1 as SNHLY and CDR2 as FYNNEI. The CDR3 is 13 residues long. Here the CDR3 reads CASPSGQNYGYTF. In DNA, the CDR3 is TGTGCCAGCCCGTCGGGACAGAACTATGGCTACACCTTC.